A selection of T cell receptor beta chains follows, all from one sample in a study of T cells in Graves' hyperthyroidism and ophthalmopathy. TCRdb re-called the multiplex PCR reads with MiXCR, one entry per CDR3 protein. The sample carries hundreds of thousands of distinct CDR3 sequences, 20% to 25% recorded once. The sample was blood. These receptors were obtained from a woman in her seventies with Graves' ophthalmopathy. Each CDR3 is given without its conserved first and last residue. Each record gives: J gene, V gene, CDR3 protein.

j_gene: TRBJ2-7; v_gene: TRBV9; CDR3aa: ASSVEWGRQY
j_gene: TRBJ2-3; v_gene: TRBV20-1; CDR3aa: SADRGQDTQY
j_gene: TRBJ1-5; v_gene: TRBV20-1; CDR3aa: SARDPGAHSNQPQH
j_gene: TRBJ2-1; v_gene: TRBV9; CDR3aa: ASSVQGGTTNNEQF
j_gene: TRBJ1-3; v_gene: TRBV14; CDR3aa: ASSQRGEGRPGNTIY
j_gene: TRBJ2-1; v_gene: TRBV6-5; CDR3aa: ASSSGTSGTHEQF
j_gene: TRBJ2-5; v_gene: TRBV14; CDR3aa: ASSQLPSETQY
j_gene: TRBJ1-2; v_gene: TRBV5-1; CDR3aa: ASSRVDRAFSNYGYT
j_gene: TRBJ1-5; v_gene: TRBV12-5; CDR3aa: ASGPSGGAAQPQH
j_gene: TRBJ1-5; v_gene: TRBV5-6; CDR3aa: ASSLGQTSQPQH
j_gene: TRBJ1-5; v_gene: TRBV19; CDR3aa: ASSLIDGNHQPQH
j_gene: TRBJ1-2; v_gene: TRBV2; CDR3aa: ASSALGRSYGYT
j_gene: TRBJ2-1; v_gene: TRBV11-3; CDR3aa: ASSRIRISNNEQF
j_gene: TRBJ2-5; v_gene: TRBV11-2; CDR3aa: ASSSIRENQETQY
j_gene: TRBJ2-1; v_gene: TRBV2; CDR3aa: ASSDSQGLGEQF
j_gene: TRBJ2-1; v_gene: TRBV20-1; CDR3aa: SVREVLGNEQF
j_gene: TRBJ1-1; v_gene: TRBV4-3; CDR3aa: ASSQGPLTGENTEAF
j_gene: TRBJ1-6; v_gene: TRBV19; CDR3aa: ASSLQTGSPLH
j_gene: TRBJ2-1; v_gene: TRBV6-5; CDR3aa: ASSYSFNNEQF
j_gene: TRBJ2-2; v_gene: TRBV29-1; CDR3aa: SVGGLDEYTGELF
j_gene: TRBJ2-7; v_gene: TRBV20-1; CDR3aa: SAMSDYYEQY
j_gene: TRBJ1-1; v_gene: TRBV18; CDR3aa: ASSPGQGAVNTEAF
j_gene: TRBJ1-1; v_gene: TRBV28; CDR3aa: ASSYGGWGRGTEAF
j_gene: TRBJ2-2; v_gene: TRBV3-1; CDR3aa: ASSQARGTGELF
j_gene: TRBJ2-1; v_gene: TRBV10-1; CDR3aa: ASSARLGSSYNEQF
j_gene: TRBJ2-7; v_gene: TRBV7-8; CDR3aa: ASSLGAGRNEQY
j_gene: TRBJ1-1; v_gene: TRBV10-1; CDR3aa: ASSEMGREIVEAF
j_gene: TRBJ1-4; v_gene: TRBV20-1; CDR3aa: SARRGQGNEKLF
j_gene: TRBJ2-3; v_gene: TRBV28; CDR3aa: ASSVVRGLQATDTQY
j_gene: TRBJ2-7; v_gene: TRBV12-3/TRBV12-4; CDR3aa: ASSPSGDGEQY
j_gene: TRBJ2-1; v_gene: TRBV14; CDR3aa: ASSGDTQGFSYNEQF
j_gene: TRBJ2-1; v_gene: TRBV15; CDR3aa: ATSRVGYNEQF
j_gene: TRBJ1-2; v_gene: TRBV25-1; CDR3aa: ASSEPGQGSGYT
j_gene: TRBJ1-5; v_gene: TRBV20-1; CDR3aa: SAKPWDNSNQPQH
j_gene: TRBJ2-1; v_gene: TRBV19; CDR3aa: ASRIDGGFYNEQF
j_gene: TRBJ2-1; v_gene: TRBV19; CDR3aa: ASTSAGTSYNKQF
j_gene: TRBJ1-3; v_gene: TRBV5-1; CDR3aa: ASSLAGTGGSTGNTIY
j_gene: TRBJ1-1; v_gene: TRBV30; CDR3aa: AWRGDRGLKEAF
j_gene: TRBJ1-2; v_gene: TRBV30; CDR3aa: AWTQENYGYT
j_gene: TRBJ1-2; v_gene: TRBV10-3; CDR3aa: AISGRDSQSANYGYT
j_gene: TRBJ1-1; v_gene: TRBV19; CDR3aa: ASSLYQWAEAF
j_gene: TRBJ2-4; v_gene: TRBV12-3/TRBV12-4; CDR3aa: ASSLEAGTKNIQY
j_gene: TRBJ2-7; v_gene: TRBV10-1; CDR3aa: ASSEAGEVHEQY
j_gene: TRBJ2-1; v_gene: TRBV9; CDR3aa: ASSFSGSIRGDEQF
j_gene: TRBJ1-5; v_gene: TRBV18; CDR3aa: ASSPIGSNQPQH
j_gene: TRBJ2-1; v_gene: TRBV7-3; CDR3aa: ASSLGPSGSLNNEQF
j_gene: TRBJ2-3; v_gene: TRBV9; CDR3aa: ASSVARTDTQY
j_gene: TRBJ2-7; v_gene: TRBV28; CDR3aa: ASSLGGTGVKEQY
j_gene: TRBJ1-2; v_gene: TRBV28; CDR3aa: ASSSRSGYT
j_gene: TRBJ1-1; v_gene: TRBV6-5; CDR3aa: ASSYGVLMNTEAF
j_gene: TRBJ1-1; v_gene: TRBV5-4; CDR3aa: AYNLAGPYTEAF
j_gene: TRBJ1-1; v_gene: TRBV6-1; CDR3aa: ASLGGGQGARTEAF
j_gene: TRBJ1-1; v_gene: TRBV5-1; CDR3aa: ASSTGTRRYEAF
j_gene: TRBJ1-5; v_gene: TRBV6-1; CDR3aa: ASSKGQGASNQPQH
j_gene: TRBJ2-7; v_gene: TRBV3-1; CDR3aa: ASSQVGRGVVGYEQY
j_gene: TRBJ1-5; v_gene: TRBV28; CDR3aa: ASKVGVRQPQH
j_gene: TRBJ2-1; v_gene: TRBV12-3/TRBV12-4; CDR3aa: ASSSSYGSYNEQF
j_gene: TRBJ2-7; v_gene: TRBV4-1; CDR3aa: ASSQEASAVYEQY
j_gene: TRBJ2-7; v_gene: TRBV7-9; CDR3aa: ASSPPGQGRTYEQY